Presented here are 29 T cell receptor beta chains from one specimen sequenced in a study of stem cell transplantation in POMP-related autoinflammatory disease. Measured with immunoSEQ multiplex PCR; TCRdb has only the in-frame clones, and not every one. The profile shows some 68,000 clones, more than 75% of them singletons. Sequenced here: CD4+ T cells from PBMCs, sampled after stem cell transplantation. The receptor set was obtained from a human patient with POMP-related autoinflammation and immune dysregulation (PRAID). Some T cells could come from the graft donor.

The rearrangement joins TRBV4-1 to TRBJ2-5; D unresolved. The CDR3 consists of 15 residues. Per the germline V gene, CDR1 is MGHRA and CDR2 is YSYEKL. Trimming pared 4 bases from V and 1 base from J, leaving 13 bases between. CDR3 amino acids: CASSRGETIQETQYF. The CDR3 DNA is TGCGCCAGCAGCCGCGGAGAAACTATCCAAGAGACCCAGTACTTC.

This clone is a singleton in its sample. CDR3 sequence: CATSDPGGHPFSYNEQFF. CDR3 coding DNA: TGTGCCACCAGTGACCCTGGGGGACACCCATTCTCCTACAATGAGCAGTTCTTC. The gene calls are TRBV24-1 and TRBJ2-1; the D gene is possibly TRBD1 (6 bases). Trimming pared 4 bases from V and 0 bases from J, leaving 18 bases between. The germline CDR1 and CDR2 sequences are KGHDR and SFDVKD. The CDR3 is made up of 18 amino acids.

The chain combines TRBV5-1 with TRBJ1-1; 9 bases agree with TRBD1. V lost 4 bases to trimming and J lost 8 bases; unmatched junction nucleotides: 6. The CDR3 totals 13 residues. Germline CDR1 is SGHRS and CDR2 is YFSETQ. The CDR3 region has the DNA TGCGCCAGCAGCCCTTCAGGACAGGGGGAAGCTTTCTTT. This encodes CASSPSGQGEAFF.

In this sample, this clone turned up a few times. V and J are TRBV11-2 and TRBJ1-6; possibly TRBD1 for D (6 bases). Germline V gene sequence: CDR1 SGHAT, CDR2 FQNNGV. Trimming shortened V by 1 base and J by 4 bases, and 11 bases separated the two germline ends. The CDR3 has 16 residues. CDR3 in amino acids: CASSLVGAIYNSPLHF. CDR3 in DNA: TGTGCCAGCAGCTTAGTGGGGGCTATTTATAATTCACCCCTCCACTTT.

This clone showed up just once. The genes are TRBV18 and TRBJ2-7; D possibly corresponds to TRBD1 (5 bases). This CDR3 contains 13 residues. V shed 9 bases and J shed 2 bases, with 14 bases lying between them. Germline CDR1 and CDR2: KGHSH and LQKENI. DNA for the CDR3: TGTGCCAGTTCCCGAGACAGCACCTACGAGCAGTACTTC. Protein product: CASSRDSTYEQYF. Variable domain in full (rest from reference TRBV18 and TRBJ2-7): NAGVMQNPRHLVRRRGQEARLRCSPMKGHSHVYWYRQLPEEGLKFMVYLQKENIIDESGMPKERFSAEFPKEGPSILRIQQVVRGDSAAYFCASSRDSTYEQYFGPGTRLTVT.

CDR3 in amino acids: CASSEDPGQGNTDTQYF. CDR3 bases: TGCGCCAGCAGTGAGGACCCGGGACAGGGGAACACAGATACGCAGTATTTT. The V call is TRBV10-1, the J call TRBJ2-3; 10 positions agree with TRBD1. CDR1 and CDR2 from the germline V gene are WNHNN and SYGVQD (reference sequence). CDR3 length equals 17 residues. Trimming took 2 bases from V and 2 from J; bases not matched to a gene: 7.

DNA of the CDR3: TGTGCCAGCAGCCAAGACGAGGGTCGTGAGCAGTTCTTC. The encoded protein is CASSQDEGREQFF. The chain couples TRBV3-1 (or the pseudogene TRBV3-2) to TRBJ2-1; TRBD2 is a possible D gene (5 bases). The ends were cut back, 0 bases at V and 9 bases at J, with 9 bases in the middle. This CDR3 comprises 13 residues. Germline loops: CDR1 LGHDT, CDR2 YNNKEL (reference sequence).

The V gene is TRBV9, the J gene TRBJ2-5; TRBD2 matches 14 bases. V lost 3 bases to trimming and J lost 5 bases; unmatched junction nucleotides: 6. This CDR3 is 16 amino acids long. CDR1 SGDLS and CDR2 YYNGEE come from the germline V gene. DNA for the CDR3: TGTGCCAGCAGCGCCGGGACTAGCGGGAGTTGGGAGACCCAGTACTTC. It yields the protein CASSAGTSGSWETQYF.

The chain employs TRBV28 and TRBJ1-3; D unresolved. Per germline, CDR1 MDHEN and CDR2 SYDVKM. This CDR3 has 12 amino acids. Trimming took 2 bases from V and 4 from J, leaving 3 bases between them. The CDR3 nucleotides are TGTGCCAGCAGTTTACGAGGAAACACCATATATTTT. Amino acids: CASSLRGNTIYF.

The chain has TRBV24-1 and TRBJ2-5; 8 bases map to TRBD2. This CDR3 is built from 18 residues. In germline, CDR1 is KGHDR, CDR2 SFDVKD. J lost 5 bases, V lost 0 bases, and 13 bases had no gene match. In nucleotides, the CDR3 is TGTGCCACCAGTGATTTGAGGAGCGGGAGTAATAGTATCGAGACCCAGTACTTC. This sequence encodes CATSDLRSGSNSIETQYF.

The rearrangement links TRBV6-5 to TRBJ2-5, with a weak D call TRBD2 (5 bases). This CDR3 is built from 14 residues. Trimming took off 6 bases at V and 2 bases at J, with 13 bases between the two ends. CDR1 is MNHEY, CDR2 SVGAGI, per germline. The CDR3 nucleotides are TGTGCCAGCAGCACACGAGGACTTCAAGAGACCCAGTACTTC. It encodes CASSTRGLQETQYF.

A single count supports this clone. CDR3 in amino acids: CASSIAAGNEQYF. CDR3 coding DNA: TGTGCCAGTAGTATAGCTGCGGGGAACGAGCAGTACTTC. This chain joins TRBV19 and TRBJ2-7; tentative D call: TRBD2 (6 bases). The V and J ends lost 1 base and 5 bases respectively, with 9 bases between them. CDR1 and CDR2 from the germline V gene are LNHDA and SQIVND (reference sequence). The CDR3 has 13 residues.

This clone showed up just once. The chain is built from TRBV2 and TRBJ2-2; the match to TRBD1 covers 8 bases. The CDR3 covers 14 residues. Germline CDR1 reads SNHLY; CDR2 reads FYNNEI. V shed 7 bases, J shed 5 bases, and the junction held 6 bases outside the gene matches. The CDR3 here is CASNTGGRTGELFF. In nucleotides, the CDR3 is TGTGCCAGCAATACAGGGGGTAGGACCGGGGAGCTGTTTTTT.

V gene TRBV18 combines with J gene TRBJ2-5; weak D call: TRBD2 (5 bases). Germline values: CDR1 KGHSH, CDR2 LQKENI. The CDR3 is 14 amino acids. V lost 6 bases to trimming and J lost 6 bases, with 17 bases between them. CDR3 sequence: CASSATASLQTQYF. The CDR3 DNA reads as TGTGCCAGCTCCGCTACTGCTAGCTTGCAGACCCAGTACTTC.

The chain recombines TRBV27 with TRBJ2-1, with D unresolved. V was clipped by 2 bases and J by 2 bases, with 4 bases between them. The CDR3 runs to 13 residues. Germline V gene data show CDR1 as MNHEY and CDR2 as SMNVEV (reference sequence). DNA for the CDR3: TGTGCCAGCAGTTTAATCCCCTACAATGAGCAGTTCTTC. Translated, it gives CASSLIPYNEQFF.

By proportion, this clone is medium-sized (0.01 to 0.1%). The chain has TRBV30 and TRBJ1-5; D call uncertain. The V gene's germline CDR1 is GTSNPN and CDR2 SVGIG (reference sequence). The CDR3 is 14 amino acids. V gave up 0 bases and J gave up 3 bases, with 9 bases separating them. The CDR3 DNA is TGTGCCTGGAGTGTTGAGGGTTCCAATCAGCCCCAGCATTTT. Amino acid sequence: CAWSVEGSNQPQHF.

V usage is TRBV29-1 and J usage is TRBJ2-3; D may correspond to TRBD1 or TRBD2 (7 bases each). The CDR3 spans 18 residues. Between the trimmed V and J ends, which lost 7 bases and 2 bases, there was a span of 28 bases. Germline-derived CDR1 and CDR2 are SQVTM and ANQGSEA. Here the CDR3 DNA reads TGCAGCGCCGATCGGACAGGATGGGGGGGTCCTCACACAGATACGCAGTATTTT. This codes for CSADRTGWGGPHTDTQYF.

V usage is TRBV9 and J usage is TRBJ2-3, with a possible D match to TRBD2 (6 bases). Per the germline V gene, CDR1 is SGDLS and CDR2 is YYNGEE. The CDR3 runs to 16 residues. Trimming stripped 5 bases from V and 2 bases from J, with 18 bases between. CDR3 nucleotide sequence: TGTGCCAGCAGTCCTCCTGACGGGAGTCCCACAGATACGCAGTATTTT. Amino acid sequence: CASSPPDGSPTDTQYF.

This clone was recorded once. The chain couples TRBV7-9 to TRBJ2-1; tentatively, D is TRBD1 (6 bases). The germline CDR1 and CDR2 sequences are SEHNR and FQNEAQ (reference sequence). CDR3 length: 16 residues. V lost 5 bases and J 0 bases, leaving 14 bases between the germline ends. CDR3: CASSPRQANSYNEQFF. CDR3 DNA sequence: TGTGCCAGCAGCCCGAGACAGGCCAACTCCTACAATGAGCAGTTCTTC.

The rearrangement joins TRBV6-5 to TRBJ1-1, with a weak D call TRBD1 (5 bases). The germline gives CDR1 MNHEY, CDR2 SVGAGI. With 4 bases removed from V and 10 bases from J, the gap between germline ends came to 25 bases. This CDR3 region has 16 residues. Here the CDR3 reads CASSFDLLGTAGGAFF. DNA of the CDR3: TGTGCCAGCAGTTTCGATCTGTTAGGGACTGCGGGGGGAGCTTTCTTT.

The V gene is TRBV6-5, the J gene TRBJ1-6; D not resolved. The CDR3 contains 13 residues. Per the germline V gene, CDR1 is MNHEY and CDR2 is SVGAGI. The germline V and J ends were trimmed by 7 bases and 10 bases, with 14 bases remaining between them. In nucleotides, the CDR3 is TGTGCCAGCACCCCGCCCAGAGGCTCACCCCTCCACTTT. Encoded protein: CASTPPRGSPLHF.

This sequence joins TRBV11-2 and TRBJ2-1; possibly TRBD2 for D (5 bases). The CDR3 is 13 residues long. The V and J ends lost 1 base and 4 bases respectively, with 5 bases between them. In germline, CDR1 is SGHAT, CDR2 FQNNGV. The CDR3 DNA is TGTGCCAGCAGCTTAGCGGGATACAATGAGCAGTTCTTC. Its protein product is CASSLAGYNEQFF. Filled out from reference TRBV11-2 and TRBJ2-1, the complete variable domain reads EAGVAQSPRYKIIEKRQSVAFWCNPISGHATLYWYQQILGQGPKLLIQFQNNGVVDDSQLPKDRFSAERLKGVDSTLKIQPAKLEDSAVYLCASSLAGYNEQFFGPGTRLTVL.

The J gene is TRBJ1-4, the V gene TRBV28; possibly TRBD1 for D (5 bases). The CDR3 loop spans 17 amino acids. The germline V and J ends were trimmed by 3 bases and 0 bases, with 14 bases remaining between them. CDR1 is MDHEN and CDR2 is SYDVKM in the germline V gene. This chain's CDR3 is CASSFPGSRATNEKLFF. CDR3 DNA: TGTGCCAGCAGTTTCCCAGGGAGCCGTGCAACTAATGAAAAACTGTTTTTT.

The chain couples TRBV7-9 to TRBJ1-6; D gene ambiguous. V gave up 5 bases and J gave up 7 bases, with 12 bases separating them. From germline, CDR1 is SEHNR and CDR2 FQNEAQ (reference sequence). The CDR3 runs 14 residues. The CDR3 coding sequence is TGTGCCAGCAGCCCCGACCCTTGGAATTCACCCCTCCACTTT. Its translation is CASSPDPWNSPLHF.

This rearrangement joins TRBV3-1 (or the pseudogene TRBV3-2) to TRBJ2-1, with 10 bases matching TRBD1. The CDR3 extends over 15 amino acids. V was clipped by 4 bases and J by 9 bases; unmatched bases: 9. Germline V gene sequence: CDR1 LGHDT, CDR2 YNNKEL (reference sequence). CDR3 bases: TGTGCCAGCAGCCCAGGGACAGGGGCTTGGTTTGAGCAGTTCTTC. Protein: CASSPGTGAWFEQFF.

This chain links TRBV19 with TRBJ2-1; 9 nucleotides line up with TRBD1. The trim removed 5 bases at V and 6 bases at J, leaving 5 bases unmatched. The CDR3 is 14 residues long. The germline gives CDR1 LNHDA, CDR2 SQIVND (reference sequence). The CDR3 region is CASSVTGGLNEQFF. The CDR3 DNA follows: TGTGCCAGTAGTGTGACAGGGGGGCTCAATGAGCAGTTCTTC. Full variable domain (remainder filled in from reference TRBV19 and TRBJ2-1): DGGITQSPKYLFRKEGQNVTLSCEQNLNHDAMYWYRQDPGQGLRLIYYSQIVNDFQKGDIAEGYSVSREKKESFPLTVTSAQKNPTAFYLCASSVTGGLNEQFFGPGTRLTVL.

This chain connects TRBV4-1 to TRBJ1-2; 7 bases agree with TRBD1. The ends lost 1 base at V and 4 bases at J; junction bases unmatched: 12. Germline values: CDR1 MGHRA, CDR2 YSYEKL. This CDR3 spans 17 amino acids. CDR3 bases: TGCGCCAGCAGCCAAGGGCTAAGGGGGCGTCGTATCTATGGCTACACCTTC. This sequence encodes CASSQGLRGRRIYGYTF.

The J gene is TRBJ2-7, the V gene TRBV5-6; possibly TRBD1 for D (6 bases). Trimming pared 2 bases from V and 3 bases from J, leaving 12 bases between. The germline CDR1 and CDR2 sequences are SGHDT and YYEEEE. This CDR3 has 14 residues. The CDR3 DNA reads TGTGCCAGCAGCTTACAGGGAGTCAACTACGAGCAGTACTTC. Translation gives CASSLQGVNYEQYF.

The V gene is TRBV11-1, the J gene TRBJ2-5; 7 bases align to TRBD2. There are 12 residues in the CDR3. CDR1 and CDR2 (germline): SGHAT, FQDESV (reference sequence). After removal of 6 bases from V and 4 bases from J, the junction contained 2 bases not matched to a gene. The DNA of the CDR3 is TGTGCCAGCAGGGGGAGGGGAGAGACCCAGTACTTC. This codes for CASRGRGETQYF.